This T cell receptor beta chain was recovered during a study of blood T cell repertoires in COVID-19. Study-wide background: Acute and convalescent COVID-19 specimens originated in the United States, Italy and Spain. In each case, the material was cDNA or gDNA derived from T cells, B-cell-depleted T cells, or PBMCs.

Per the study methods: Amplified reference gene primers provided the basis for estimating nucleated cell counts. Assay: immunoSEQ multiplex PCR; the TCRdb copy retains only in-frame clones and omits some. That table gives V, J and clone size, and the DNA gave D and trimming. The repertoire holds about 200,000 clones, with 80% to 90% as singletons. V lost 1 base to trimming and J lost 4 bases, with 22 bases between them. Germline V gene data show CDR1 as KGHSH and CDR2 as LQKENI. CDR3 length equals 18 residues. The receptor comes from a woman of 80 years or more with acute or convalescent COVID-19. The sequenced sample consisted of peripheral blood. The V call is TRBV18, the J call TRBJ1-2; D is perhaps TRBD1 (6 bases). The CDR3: CASSPLRSRTALPYGYTF. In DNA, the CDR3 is TGTGCCAGCTCACCACTAAGATCAAGGACAGCCTTGCCCTATGGCTACACCTTC.